This TCR beta chain was identified during a study of metastatic and nonmetastatic thyroid tumors. Study-level information: From malignant and benign thyroid patients, repertoires in blood and in tumor or nodule tissue were compared.

Prior to thyroid surgery, none of the patients had received any treatment. Trimming at V came to 6 bases and at J to 3 bases, leaving 7 bases not matched to a gene. Germline CDR1 is DFQATT and CDR2 is SNEGSKA (reference sequence). The CDR3 spans 15 residues. Study processing details: Differences in CDR3 between clinicopathological groups were drawn on to build a classifier intended to discriminate distant-metastatic papillary thyroid cancer patients. TCRdb re-called clones via MiXCR from the PCR reads. TCRdb, not the authors, supplied the V and J calls. This sample yields about 15,000 clones, of which about 32% are seen a single time; 9.5% to 12% belongs to the top ten. Points from the study as a whole: Patients with malignant thyroid tumors reportedly had significantly higher TCR beta diversity than those with benign nodules, in blood and tumor.

This clone occurred many times. Its specificity is not known. V and J are TRBV20-1 and TRBJ2-5; 13 positions match TRBD2. The source material was tumor tissue. The clonotype originates from a male donor with papillary thyroid cancer or a benign thyroid nodule (not recorded which). Some clones in this sample may be carry-over from other donors' samples. In DNA form, the CDR3 reads TGCAGTGCACTAGCGGGGGGGTCGTATAAAGAGACCCAGTACTTC. Amino acid sequence: CSALAGGSYKETQYF.